The next 17 T cell receptor beta chains were all read from a single sample in a study of T cell changes during pregnancy in multiple sclerosis (dated by TCRdb to between 2017 and 2020). The library came from the immunoSEQ multiplex PCR assay. Held by TCRdb, this immuneACCESS table contains in-frame sequences only and omits some clones. Under half of the omission traces to an unresolved V gene where checked; the cause of the rest is unknown. Present in this sample are 65,000 to 85,000 clones, around 90% of which were seen just once. Roughly 0.29% of the sample is taken by the ten largest. Specimen: CD4+ T cells from peripheral blood mononuclear cells, collected after pregnancy. The source is a female donor with multiple sclerosis, enrolled in a pregnancy study.

The chain links TRBV7-2 to TRBJ2-7; 9 bases map to TRBD1. This CDR3 spans 14 amino acids. The trim removed 0 bases at V and 6 bases at J, leaving 3 bases unmatched. Germline V gene sequence: CDR1 SGHTA, CDR2 FQGNSA. The CDR3 protein is CASSLAGTGFEQYF. The CDR3 nucleotides are TGTGCCAGCAGCTTAGCTGGGACAGGGTTCGAGCAGTACTTC.

This chain uses TRBV5-4 with TRBJ2-5, with a possible D match to TRBD1 (6 bases). The CDR3 consists of 18 residues. Trimming shortened V by 0 bases and J by 1 base, and 19 bases separated the two germline ends. Germline CDR1 and CDR2: SGHNT and YYREEE (reference sequence). The CDR3 loop reads CASSLGGPAVPRQETQYF. CDR3 coding DNA: TGTGCCAGCAGCTTGGGGGGGCCCGCAGTCCCTCGCCAAGAGACCCAGTACTTC.

This clone was recorded a few times. The chain employs TRBV4-1 and TRBJ2-7; D may be TRBD1 (6 bases). The CDR3 length is 17 residues. Germline V gene data show CDR1 as MGHRA and CDR2 as YSYEKL. The V end lost 1 base, the J end lost 9 bases, and 25 bases lay between the germline ends. CDR3 loop: CASSQVLLQGSYDGQYF. As DNA, the CDR3 is TGCGCCAGCAGCCAAGTCCTTCTACAGGGTTCCTACGACGGGCAGTACTTC.

This clone appeared once. The rearrangement uses TRBV6-6 and TRBJ2-4; maybe TRBD1 (6 bases). This CDR3 has 14 residues. Germline values: CDR1 MNHNY, CDR2 SVGAGI (reference sequence). Trimming removed 6 bases from V and 1 base from J, with 10 bases in between. CDR3 sequence reads: CASSPDRAKNIQYF. The CDR3 DNA reads TGTGCCAGCAGCCCCGACAGGGCCAAAAACATTCAGTACTTC.

The J gene is TRBJ2-7, the V gene TRBV6-1, with 12 bases fitting TRBD2. V gave up 1 base and J gave up 6 bases; unmatched junction bases: 4. Per germline, CDR1 MNHNS and CDR2 SASEGT. This CDR3 comprises 15 residues. In DNA, the CDR3 is TGTGCCAGCAGTGAAGGGGTACTAGCGGGAGGCGAGCAGTACTTC. This sequence encodes CASSEGVLAGGEQYF.

The chain joins TRBV5-1 to TRBJ1-3; a possible D gene is TRBD1 (6 bases). CDR1 is SGHRS, CDR2 YFSETQ, per germline. CDR3 size: 13 residues. Trimming removed 4 bases at V and 3 bases at J, with 8 bases between. CDR3 amino acids: CASSRDNGNTIYF. CDR3 nucleotides: TGCGCCAGCAGCCGGGACAATGGAAACACCATATATTTT.

V gene TRBV6-1 combines with J gene TRBJ1-3; TRBD1 might be the D (5 bases). The CDR3 extends over 15 amino acids. In germline, CDR1 is MNHNS, CDR2 SASEGT. The V end lost 9 bases, the J end lost 0 bases, and 15 bases lay between the germline ends. The CDR3 reads CASLSTGYSGNTIYF. In DNA, the CDR3 is TGTGCCAGTCTGTCAACAGGCTACTCTGGAAACACCATATATTTT.

The V gene is TRBV5-1, the J gene TRBJ1-2; possible D gene TRBD1, 5 bases. Germline CDR1 and CDR2: SGHRS and YFSETQ. This CDR3 spans 14 amino acids. The V end lost 1 base, the J end lost 2 bases, and 9 bases lay between the germline ends. CDR3 bases: TGCGCCAGCAGCTTGCAGGGCAAGAACTATGGCTACACCTTC. As protein: CASSLQGKNYGYTF.

The rearrangement uses TRBV15 and TRBJ2-4, with TRBD1 matching 7 bases. V lost 0 bases to trimming and J lost 12 bases; unmatched junction nucleotides: 2. The CDR3 is 12 amino acids. CDR1 is LNHNV, CDR2 YYDKDF, per germline (reference sequence). The CDR3 nucleotides read TGTGCCACCAGCAGAGACAGGGGGAATCAGTACTTC. Encoded protein: CATSRDRGNQYF. The whole variable domain, remainder taken from reference TRBV15 and TRBJ2-4, is DAMVIQNPRYQVTQFGKPVTLSCSQTLNHNVMYWYQQKSSQAPKLLFHYYDKDFNNEADTPDNFQSRRPNTSFCFLDIRSPGLGDTAMYLCATSRDRGNQYFGAGTRLSVL.

The gene calls are TRBV5-1 and TRBJ1-4; 7 bases match TRBD1. Germline lookup yields CDR1 SGHRS and CDR2 YFSETQ. This CDR3 spans 15 amino acids. The V and J ends lost 1 base and 2 bases, in that order; junction bases with no gene match: 2. CDR3: CASSLLQGTNEKLFF. In DNA form, the CDR3 reads TGCGCCAGCAGCTTGTTACAGGGGACTAATGAAAAACTGTTTTTT.

This chain links TRBV27 with TRBJ2-3, with 8 positions matching TRBD2. The ends lost 1 base at V and 2 bases at J; junction bases unmatched: 5. The CDR3 spans 16 residues. Germline CDR1 reads MNHEY; CDR2 reads SMNVEV (reference sequence). The CDR3 spells CASSLLAGIPTDTQYF. The DNA of the CDR3 is TGTGCCAGCAGTTTATTAGCGGGAATACCCACAGATACGCAGTATTTT.

This clone appeared once. V usage is TRBV2 and J usage is TRBJ1-4; D gene ambiguous. From germline, CDR1 is SNHLY and CDR2 FYNNEI. The CDR3 covers 13 residues. With 10 bases removed from V and 9 bases from J, the gap between germline ends came to 18 bases. This chain's CDR3 is CATNGWASQKLFF. The CDR3 bases are TGTGCCACGAATGGATGGGCCTCCCAAAAACTGTTTTTT.

The chain has TRBV5-1 and TRBJ2-1; TRBD2 agrees at 15 bases. V was pared by 4 bases and J by 0 bases, with 8 bases of the junction left unmatched. Germline lookup yields CDR1 SGHRS and CDR2 YFSETQ. The CDR3 loop spans 19 amino acids. CDR3 loop: CASSPMGLAGGSSYNEQFF. CDR3 in DNA: TGCGCCAGCAGCCCGATGGGACTAGCGGGGGGTAGCTCCTACAATGAGCAGTTCTTC.

The chain couples TRBV7-8 to TRBJ1-1; D is possibly TRBD1 (5 bases). The CDR3 spans 16 residues. Germline V lookup: CDR1 SGHVS, CDR2 FQNEAQ. V dropped 4 bases and J dropped 5 bases, with 20 bases sitting between them. In DNA form, the CDR3 reads TGTGCCAGCAGCTCTCGACAGACCCCGAGTAGGACTGAAGCTTTCTTT. It codes for CASSSRQTPSRTEAFF. Filled out from reference TRBV7-8 and TRBJ1-1, the complete variable domain reads GAGVSQSPRYKVAKRGQDVALRCDPISGHVSLFWYQQALGQGPEFLTYFQNEAQLDKSGLPSDRFFAERPEGSVSTLKIQRTQQEDSAVYLCASSSRQTPSRTEAFFGQGTRLTVV.

This chain connects TRBV15 to TRBJ2-5, with 13 bases matching TRBD2. The V gene's germline CDR1 is LNHNV and CDR2 YYDKDF (reference sequence). This CDR3 is built from 16 residues. Germline trimming cut 1 base from V and 4 bases from J; bases unmatched to any gene: 3. The CDR3 is CATSRGLAGGGETQYF. The CDR3 coding sequence is TGTGCCACCAGCAGAGGACTAGCGGGAGGAGGAGAGACCCAGTACTTC.

This clone was observed a handful of times. The J gene is TRBJ1-1, the V gene TRBV6-1, with TRBD1 as a possible D gene (5 bases). The ends were cut back, 7 bases at V and 5 bases at J, with 14 bases in the middle. Germline CDR1 MNHNS, CDR2 SASEGT. There are 13 residues in the CDR3. The CDR3 region has the DNA TGTGCCAGCAATCCGACAGTTCAGACTGAAGCTTTCTTT. Residues: CASNPTVQTEAFF.

The rearrangement joins TRBV18 to TRBJ2-5; TRBD1 matches 10 bases. The CDR3 is made up of 14 amino acids. J was trimmed by 5 bases and V by 6 bases; bases with no gene match: 6. Germline V gene sequence: CDR1 KGHSH, CDR2 LQKENI. The CDR3 loop reads CASSPGDRGETQYF. The DNA for the CDR3 is TGTGCCAGCTCCCCCGGGGACAGGGGCGAGACCCAGTACTTC.